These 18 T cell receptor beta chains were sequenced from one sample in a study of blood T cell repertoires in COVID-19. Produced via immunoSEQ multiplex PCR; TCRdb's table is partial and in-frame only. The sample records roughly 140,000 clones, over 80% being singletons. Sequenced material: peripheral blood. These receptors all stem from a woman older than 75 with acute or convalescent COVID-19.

CDR3: CASSSGTGGTNTGELFF. The CDR3 bases are TGTGCCAGCAGCTCCGGGACAGGGGGTACGAACACCGGGGAGCTGTTTTTT. The chain carries TRBV7-9 and TRBJ2-2, with 11 bases aligning to TRBD1. Germline loops: CDR1 SEHNR, CDR2 FQNEAQ (reference sequence). There are 17 residues in the CDR3. J was trimmed by 0 bases and V by 4 bases; bases with no gene match: 4.

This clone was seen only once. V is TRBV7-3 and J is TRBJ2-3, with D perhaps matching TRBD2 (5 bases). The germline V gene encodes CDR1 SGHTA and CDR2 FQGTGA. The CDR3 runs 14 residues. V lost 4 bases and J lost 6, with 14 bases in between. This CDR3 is CASSYRTVTDTQYF. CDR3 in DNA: TGTGCCAGCAGCTACCGGACTGTCACGGATACGCAGTATTTT.

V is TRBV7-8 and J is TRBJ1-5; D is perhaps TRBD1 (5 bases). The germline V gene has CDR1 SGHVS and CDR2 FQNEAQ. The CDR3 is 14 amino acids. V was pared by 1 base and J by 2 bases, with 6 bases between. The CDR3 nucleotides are TGTGCCAGCAGCTTAGAAGGGGGCAATCAGCCCCAGCATTTT. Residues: CASSLEGGNQPQHF.

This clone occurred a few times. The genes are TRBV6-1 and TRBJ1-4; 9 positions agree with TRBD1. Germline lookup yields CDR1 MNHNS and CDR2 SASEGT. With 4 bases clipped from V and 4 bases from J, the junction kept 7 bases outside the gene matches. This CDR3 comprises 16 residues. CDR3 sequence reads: CASSGRDREYNEKLFF. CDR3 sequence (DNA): TGTGCCAGCAGTGGCCGGGACAGGGAATATAATGAAAAACTGTTTTTT.

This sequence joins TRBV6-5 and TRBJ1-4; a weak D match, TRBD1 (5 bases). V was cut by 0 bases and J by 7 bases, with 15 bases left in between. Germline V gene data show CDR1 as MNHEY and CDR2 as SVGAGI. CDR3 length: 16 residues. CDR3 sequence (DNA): TGTGCCAGCAGTTACTCGCAGGGCACAGCGAGTGAAAAACTGTTTTTT. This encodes CASSYSQGTASEKLFF.

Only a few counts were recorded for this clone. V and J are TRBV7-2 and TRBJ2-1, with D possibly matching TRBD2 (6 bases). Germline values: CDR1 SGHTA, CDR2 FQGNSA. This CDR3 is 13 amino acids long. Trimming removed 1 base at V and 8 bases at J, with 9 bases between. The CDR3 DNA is TGTGCCAGCAGCTTAGAGAGGGAGGATGAGCAGTTCTTC. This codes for CASSLEREDEQFF.

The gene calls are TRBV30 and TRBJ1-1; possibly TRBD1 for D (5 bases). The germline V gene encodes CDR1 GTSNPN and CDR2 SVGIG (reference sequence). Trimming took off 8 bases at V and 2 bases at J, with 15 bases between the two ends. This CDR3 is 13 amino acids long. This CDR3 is CARTPGLNTEAFF. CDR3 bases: TGTGCCCGGACCCCAGGGTTAAACACTGAAGCTTTCTTT.

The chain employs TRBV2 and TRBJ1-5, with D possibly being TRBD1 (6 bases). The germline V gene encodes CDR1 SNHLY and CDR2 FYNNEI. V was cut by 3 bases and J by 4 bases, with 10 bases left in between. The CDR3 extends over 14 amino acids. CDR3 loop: CASSEGARNQPQHF. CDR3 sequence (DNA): TGTGCCAGCAGTGAGGGGGCTCGGAATCAGCCCCAGCATTTT.

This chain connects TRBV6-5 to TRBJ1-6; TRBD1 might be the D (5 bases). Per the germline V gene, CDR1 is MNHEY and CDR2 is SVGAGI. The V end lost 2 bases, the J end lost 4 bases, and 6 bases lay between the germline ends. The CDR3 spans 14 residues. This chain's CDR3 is CASSYRGYNSPLHF. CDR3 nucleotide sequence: TGTGCCAGCAGTTACAGGGGTTATAATTCACCCCTCCACTTT.

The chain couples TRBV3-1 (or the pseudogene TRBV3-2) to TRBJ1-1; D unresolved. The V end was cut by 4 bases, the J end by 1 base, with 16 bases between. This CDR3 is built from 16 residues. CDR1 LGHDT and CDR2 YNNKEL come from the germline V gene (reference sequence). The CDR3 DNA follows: TGTGCCAGCAGCCGACTTGGCTGGGCGGGGAACACTGAAGCTTTCTTT. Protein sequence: CASSRLGWAGNTEAFF.

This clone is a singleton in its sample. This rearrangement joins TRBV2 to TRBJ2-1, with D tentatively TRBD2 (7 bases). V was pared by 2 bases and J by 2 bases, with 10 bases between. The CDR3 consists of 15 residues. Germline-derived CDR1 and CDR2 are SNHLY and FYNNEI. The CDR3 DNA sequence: TGTGCCAGCAGTGAATGGGGGGGGCCCTACAATGAGCAGTTCTTC. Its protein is CASSEWGGPYNEQFF.

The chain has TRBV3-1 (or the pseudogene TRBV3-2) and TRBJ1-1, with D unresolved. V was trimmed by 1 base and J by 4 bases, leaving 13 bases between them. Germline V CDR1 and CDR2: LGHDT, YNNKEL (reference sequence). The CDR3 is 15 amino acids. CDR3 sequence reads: CASSQVRQISTEAFF. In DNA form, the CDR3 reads TGTGCCAGCAGCCAAGTTCGTCAGATAAGCACTGAAGCTTTCTTT.

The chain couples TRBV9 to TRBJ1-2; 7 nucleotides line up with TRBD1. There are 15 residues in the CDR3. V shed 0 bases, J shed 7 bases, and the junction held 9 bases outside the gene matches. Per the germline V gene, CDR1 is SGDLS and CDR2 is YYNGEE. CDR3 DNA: TGTGCCAGCAGCGTAGCATCAGGGGGTTGGGGTGGCTACACCTTC. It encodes CASSVASGGWGGYTF.

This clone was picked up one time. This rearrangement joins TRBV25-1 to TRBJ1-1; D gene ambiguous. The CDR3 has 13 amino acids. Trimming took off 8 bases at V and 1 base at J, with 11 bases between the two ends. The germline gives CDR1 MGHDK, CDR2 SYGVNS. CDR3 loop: CASGRGTNTEAFF. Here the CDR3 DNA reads TGTGCCAGCGGCCGGGGAACGAACACTGAAGCTTTCTTT.

The CDR3 is CAISESYDRVGTEAFF. The CDR3 DNA sequence: TGTGCCATCAGTGAGTCATATGACAGGGTGGGCACTGAAGCTTTCTTT. The genes are TRBV10-3 and TRBJ1-1, with 7 bases matching TRBD1. CDR3 length: 16 residues. Germline trimming cut 0 bases from V and 4 bases from J; bases unmatched to any gene: 8. CDR1 and CDR2 (germline): ENHRY, SYGVKD.

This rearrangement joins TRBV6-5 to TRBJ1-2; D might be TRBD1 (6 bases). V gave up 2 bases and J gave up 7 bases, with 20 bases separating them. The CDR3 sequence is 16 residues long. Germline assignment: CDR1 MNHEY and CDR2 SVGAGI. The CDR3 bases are TGTGCCAGCAGTTACGCTCCGACAGGCCCGATCGGTGGCTACACCTTC. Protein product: CASSYAPTGPIGGYTF.

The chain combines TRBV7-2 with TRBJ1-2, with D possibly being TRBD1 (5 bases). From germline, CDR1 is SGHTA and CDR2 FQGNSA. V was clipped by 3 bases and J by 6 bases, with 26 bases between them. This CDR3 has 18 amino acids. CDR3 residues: CASSLVRGGPGSAHGYTF. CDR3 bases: TGTGCCAGCAGCTTGGTAAGGGGAGGCCCTGGATCCGCTCATGGCTACACCTTC. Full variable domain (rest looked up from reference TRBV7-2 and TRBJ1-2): GAGVSQSPSNKVTEKGKDVELRCDPISGHTALYWYRQSLGQGLEFLIYFQGNSAPDKSGLPSDRFSAERTGGSVSTLTIQRTQQEDSAVYLCASSLVRGGPGSAHGYTFGSGTRLTVV.

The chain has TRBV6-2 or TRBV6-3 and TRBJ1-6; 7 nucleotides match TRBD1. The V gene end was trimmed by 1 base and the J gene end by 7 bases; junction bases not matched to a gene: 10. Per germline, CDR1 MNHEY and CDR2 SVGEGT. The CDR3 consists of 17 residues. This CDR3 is CASSYFWDSGKNSPLHF. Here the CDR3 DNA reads TGTGCCAGCAGTTACTTCTGGGACAGCGGTAAGAATTCACCCCTCCACTTT.